The 14 T cell receptor beta chains listed next were all sequenced from one sample in a study of T-cell memory formation after mild COVID-19. One entry per CDR3 protein results from TCRdb running MiXCR on the 5' RACE reads. The sample yields about 210,000 distinct CDR3 sequences, around 30% seen once. Material for sequencing was PBMCs or a T cell subset sorted from them (not recorded which). These receptors originate from an adult woman who had mild COVID-19 (a few samples of this study predate the infection). Cell type and time point are not known.

V and J are TRBV29-1 and TRBJ1-2, with D possibly being TRBD1 (5 bases). There are 14 residues in the CDR3. The ends were cut back, 4 bases at V and 5 bases at J, with 17 bases in the middle. Germline lookup yields CDR1 SQVTM and CDR2 ANQGSEA. For the CDR3, the DNA is TGCAGCGTTGTTAATACCGTTGGGGCATATGGCTACACCTTC. Its protein is CSVVNTVGAYGYTF.

This rearrangement joins TRBV7-8 to TRBJ2-2; a possible D gene is TRBD2 (5 bases). V lost 5 bases, J lost 2 bases, and 9 bases lay in between. The CDR3 is 14 amino acids. CDR1 and CDR2 from the germline V gene are SGHVS and FQNEAQ. The CDR3 loop reads CASSAGLNTGELFF. The CDR3 bases are TGTGCCAGCAGCGCGGGCCTCAACACCGGGGAGCTGTTTTTT.

This clonotype was picked up a small number of times. The chain couples TRBV7-7 to TRBJ2-7; 9 nucleotides match TRBD1. CDR1 and CDR2 from the germline V gene are SSHAT and FNYEAQ (reference sequence). With 5 bases clipped from V and 5 bases from J, the junction kept 7 bases outside the gene matches. The CDR3 contains 14 residues. The CDR3 DNA is TGTGCCAGCAGCAGAGGGACAGGGTACCACGAGCAGTACTTC. This gives the protein CASSRGTGYHEQYF.

There are a few counts of this clonotype. This chain links TRBV14 with TRBJ1-1; D not resolved. CDR3 length equals 14 residues. Germline values: CDR1 SGHDN, CDR2 FVKESK. V was shortened by 1 base and J by 0 bases, with 6 bases between the two germline ends. The CDR3 region is CASSQGQLNTEAFF. CDR3 DNA sequence: TGTGCCAGCAGCCAAGGGCAGTTGAACACTGAAGCTTTCTTT.

By sample share, this clonotype is medium-sized (0.01 to 0.1%). V usage is TRBV5-1 and J usage is TRBJ1-1; tentatively, D is TRBD1 (5 bases). V gave up 7 bases and J gave up 4 bases, with 14 bases separating them. There are 13 residues in the CDR3. The V gene's germline CDR1 is SGHRS and CDR2 YFSETQ. The CDR3 is CASSSAQVTEAFF. The CDR3 nucleotides read TGCGCCAGCTCGTCGGCACAGGTCACTGAAGCTTTCTTT. The full variable domain, in which reference TRBV5-1 and TRBJ1-1 provide the parts outside the CDR3, is KAGVTQTPRYLIKTRGQQVTLSCSPISGHRSVSWYQQTPGQGLQFLFEYFSETQRNKGNFPGRFSGRQFSNSRSEMNVSTLELGDSALYLCASSSAQVTEAFFGQGTRLTVV.

The CDR3 region has the DNA TGTGCCAGCAGCCCCGGACCCCGGAGCTCCTACAATGAGCAGTTCTTC. Translating gives CASSPGPRSSYNEQFF. The rearrangement uses TRBV7-2 and TRBJ2-1; D remains unclear. The length of the CDR3 is 16 residues. V dropped 5 bases and J dropped 0 bases, with 14 bases sitting between them. CDR1 and CDR2 from the germline V gene are SGHTA and FQGNSA.

This clonotype was found a few times. This sequence joins TRBV30 and TRBJ2-7; weak D call: TRBD1 (5 bases). The germline V gene encodes CDR1 GTSNPN and CDR2 SVGIG (reference sequence). CDR3 length: 14 residues. V was pared by 3 bases and J by 2 bases, with 14 bases between. For the CDR3, the DNA is TGTGCCTGGAGGAGTAGGGGAAGGACCTACGAGCAGTACTTC. Translating it yields CAWRSRGRTYEQYF.

CDR3 amino acids: CASSQMGTGGTEAFF. The DNA of the CDR3 is TGTGCCAGCAGCCAGATGGGTACAGGGGGTACTGAAGCTTTCTTT. V is TRBV3-1 and J is TRBJ1-1; 8 bases are shared with TRBD1. Unmatched junction bases numbered 8, after V lost 3 bases and J lost 5 bases. Germline CDR1 and CDR2: LGHDT and YNNKEL (reference sequence). This CDR3 is 15 amino acids long.

The V call is TRBV20-1, the J call TRBJ2-7; 10 bases are a match to TRBD2. The V segment lost 6 bases and the J segment 2 bases; nucleotides outside the gene matches: 4. The CDR3 contains 13 residues. Germline loops: CDR1 DFQATT, CDR2 SNEGSKA (reference sequence). The CDR3 loop reads CSATSGRAYEQYF. The CDR3 DNA sequence: TGCAGTGCCACGAGCGGGAGGGCCTACGAGCAGTACTTC.

This clonotype was counted between two and nine times. The rearrangement links TRBV7-2 to TRBJ2-1; D may correspond to TRBD1 or TRBD2 (6 bases each). CDR3 length: 13 amino acids. Germline V CDR1 and CDR2: SGHTA, FQGNSA. Trimming stripped 6 bases from V and 8 bases from J, with 14 bases between. The CDR3 protein is CASRPPGGYEQFF. The CDR3 nucleotides are TGTGCCAGCAGACCCCCCGGGGGCTATGAGCAGTTCTTC. Full variable domain (outside the CDR3, taken from reference TRBV7-2 and TRBJ2-1): GAGVSQSPSNKVTEKGKDVELRCDPISGHTALYWYRQSLGQGLEFLIYFQGNSAPDKSGLPSDRFSAERTGGSVSTLTIQRTQQEDSAVYLCASRPPGGYEQFFGPGTRLTVL.

This clonotype was seen more than once but under ten times. The rearrangement uses TRBV7-2 and TRBJ2-1; D gene uncertain. CDR1 SGHTA and CDR2 FQGNSA come from the germline V gene. This CDR3 contains 14 residues. Trimming stripped 0 bases from V and 7 bases from J, with 10 bases between. CDR3 sequence: CASSLATAFNEQFF. DNA for the CDR3: TGTGCCAGCAGCTTAGCCACAGCATTTAATGAGCAGTTCTTC. Full variable domain (outside the CDR3, taken from reference TRBV7-2 and TRBJ2-1): GAGVSQSPSNKVTEKGKDVELRCDPISGHTALYWYRQSLGQGLEFLIYFQGNSAPDKSGLPSDRFSAERTGGSVSTLTIQRTQQEDSAVYLCASSLATAFNEQFFGPGTRLTVL.

This clonotype was counted a few times. The chain links TRBV5-4 to TRBJ2-7; weak D call: TRBD1 (5 bases). Germline CDR1 is SGHNT and CDR2 is YYREEE (reference sequence). Trimming removed 2 bases from V and 5 bases from J, with 11 bases in between. The CDR3 is 13 amino acids. CDR3 nucleotides: TGTGCCAGCAGCTTCCCCCCAGGGAACGAGCAGTACTTC. Its protein is CASSFPPGNEQYF.

The chain combines TRBV4-1 with TRBJ2-4; no firm D call. Trimming cost V 1 base and J 6 bases, with 4 bases left between them. CDR1 is MGHRA and CDR2 is YSYEKL in the germline V gene. The length of the CDR3 is 12 residues. The CDR3 region has the DNA TGCGCCAGCAGCCAAGGGGGAAACATTCAGTACTTC. Its translation is CASSQGGNIQYF.

The genes are TRBV7-9 and TRBJ1-1, with D maybe TRBD1 (5 bases). V shed 5 bases and J shed 4 bases, with 14 bases lying between them. This CDR3 is built from 14 residues. The germline gives CDR1 SEHNR, CDR2 FQNEAQ (reference sequence). This CDR3 reads CASSLRGSVTEAFF. In DNA form, the CDR3 reads TGTGCCAGCAGCCTGAGGGGTTCTGTCACTGAAGCTTTCTTT.